This record looks at one TCR beta chain sequence and its context. Antigen: not known. TCRB transcripts that were expressed got sequenced, as all of the isolated RNA had been reverse transcribed. Produced via immunoSEQ multiplex PCR; TCRdb's table is partial and in-frame only. The repertoire holds over 25,000 clones, with less than 70% as singletons. This entry belongs to a study of beta chain features in type 1 diabetes. Findings and caveats of the study: Moderate yet significant TCRB CDR3 shortening was seen in Type 1 diabetes patients in all four CD4+ subsets. A possible short-template PCR bias applies equally to patients and controls.

The V gene's germline CDR1 is KGHSH and CDR2 LQKENI. There are 14 residues in the CDR3. The germline V and J ends were trimmed by 3 bases and 2 bases, with 11 bases remaining between them. V gene TRBV18 combines with J gene TRBJ2-7, with D possibly being TRBD2 (6 bases). Sequencing input: Tregs from blood. This sequence was found in a woman under 30 with type 1 diabetes. The CDR3 DNA follows: TGTGCCAGCTCACCGCGACTAGACGCCTACGAGCAGTACTTC. It encodes CASSPRLDAYEQYF.